One sample yielded the 15 T cell receptor beta chains listed below, sequenced in a study of T cells in Graves' hyperthyroidism and ophthalmopathy. The TCR beta CDR3 regions underwent amplification using RNA transcripts as the source. HTBI primers were employed in a first-round RT-PCR of the TCR CDR3. TCRdb reanalysed the multiplex PCR reads using MiXCR and keeps one entry per CDR3 protein. The data hold around 300,000 distinct CDR3 sequences, with about 13% observed a single time. The sample consisted of blood. The receptor source for this set is a woman in her thirties or forties with Graves' hyperthyroidism.

To note about this clonotype: This may be a read error: a much more frequent sequence differs by one nucleotide. In DNA form, the CDR3 reads TGTGCCAGTAATATCCGCCGAGGACTAGCGGGGGCCATAGAGCAGTTCTTC. Translated, it gives CASNIRRGLAGAIEQFF. The chain employs TRBV19 and TRBJ2-1; 13 positions match TRBD2. The CDR3 is made up of 17 amino acids. Unmatched junction bases numbered 16, after V lost 7 bases and J lost 10 bases. The germline V gene has CDR1 LNHDA and CDR2 SQIVND (reference sequence).

Ten or more counts support this clonotype. The chain is built from TRBV27 and TRBJ2-5, with D perhaps matching TRBD1 (5 bases). Per germline, CDR1 MNHEY and CDR2 SMNVEV (reference sequence). The CDR3 totals 15 residues. The germline V and J ends were trimmed by 5 bases and 7 bases, with 20 bases remaining between them. CDR3 residues: CASSPGSQRRGTQYF. The CDR3 region has the DNA TGTGCCAGCAGTCCAGGGTCTCAGCGAAGGGGGACCCAGTACTTC.

The chain employs TRBV7-9 and TRBJ2-6; tentatively, D is TRBD1 (5 bases). Germline CDR1 reads SEHNR; CDR2 reads FQNEAQ (reference sequence). The CDR3 contains 19 residues. Trimming left V 6 bases short and J 4 bases short, with 25 bases between. The CDR3 spells CASRPRLQGSVVGANVLTF. CDR3 in DNA: TGTGCCAGCAGGCCTCGACTGCAGGGATCAGTCGTGGGGGCCAACGTCCTGACTTTC.

This clonotype showed up many times. The rearrangement links TRBV27 to TRBJ2-1, with a tentative D call TRBD2 (5 bases). From germline, CDR1 is MNHEY and CDR2 SMNVEV (reference sequence). The germline V and J ends were trimmed by 7 bases and 0 bases, with 10 bases remaining between them. This CDR3 has 14 residues. The CDR3 DNA reads TGTGCCAGCAACAGCGGTAGCTCCTACAATGAGCAGTTCTTC. It encodes CASNSGSSYNEQFF.

This clonotype turned up a few times. This chain links TRBV28 with TRBJ2-2; D possibly corresponds to TRBD1 (6 bases). The V gene lost 4 bases and the J gene lost 2 bases, with 11 bases spanning the gap. Germline V gene lookup returns CDR1 MDHEN and CDR2 SYDVKM. CDR3 length equals 15 residues. CDR3 nucleotide sequence: TGTGCCAGCAGTTCCGGACAGACAAACACCGGGGAGCTGTTTTTT. Translation: CASSSGQTNTGELFF.

This clonotype was detected ten times or more. The chain joins TRBV2 to TRBJ1-4; D may be TRBD1 (5 bases). The ends were cut back, 8 bases at V and 9 bases at J, with 31 bases in the middle. The CDR3 is 18 amino acids. Per the germline V gene, CDR1 is SNHLY and CDR2 is FYNNEI. CDR3 sequence: CASGGGIRGYRRVKKLFF. CDR3 coding DNA: TGTGCCAGCGGTGGGGGAATACGAGGGTACAGAAGGGTGAAAAAACTGTTTTTT.

This clonotype came up a few times. This chain connects TRBV5-4 to TRBJ2-2, with 10 bases that match TRBD1. Germline-derived CDR1 and CDR2 are SGHNT and YYREEE (reference sequence). V shed 4 bases and J 3 bases; nucleotides not matched to a gene: 6. This CDR3 has 16 residues. CDR3 sequence: CASSQTGTGDTGELFF. CDR3 coding DNA: TGTGCCAGCAGCCAAACCGGGACAGGGGACACCGGGGAGCTGTTTTTT.

A note on this clonotype: At one end, the junction sequence differs from germline, possibly due to a read error. The chain carries TRBV28 and TRBJ1-1; no reliable D call. Germline V CDR1 and CDR2: MDHEN, SYDVKM. This CDR3 has 10 residues. DNA of the CDR3: TGTCCCAGCAGTTACGCTGAAGCTTTCTTT. This codes for CPSSYAEAFF.

This clonotype was observed at least ten times. The rearrangement links TRBV3-1 to TRBJ2-3, with 14 bases matching TRBD2. With 8 bases clipped from V and 6 bases from J, the junction kept 4 bases outside the gene matches. The CDR3 is 14 amino acids. Per the germline V gene, CDR1 is LGHDT and CDR2 is YNNKEL (reference sequence). The CDR3 sequence: CASLGLAGDDTQYF. In DNA, the CDR3 is TGTGCCAGCCTGGGACTAGCGGGAGACGATACGCAGTATTTT.

This clonotype occurred a few times. This chain connects TRBV5-1 to TRBJ1-2; D is possibly TRBD1 (6 bases). Deletions cut 4 bases from V and 5 bases from J, with 12 bases between. Germline loops: CDR1 SGHRS, CDR2 YFSETQ. The CDR3 contains 13 residues. The CDR3 DNA reads TGCGCCAGCAGCGCGGACAGTTCTTATGGCTACACCTTC. Protein sequence: CASSADSSYGYTF. Full variable domain (missing parts from reference TRBV5-1 and TRBJ1-2): KAGVTQTPRYLIKTRGQQVTLSCSPISGHRSVSWYQQTPGQGLQFLFEYFSETQRNKGNFPGRFSGRQFSNSRSEMNVSTLELGDSALYLCASSADSSYGYTFGSGTRLTVV.

This clonotype showed up many times. The chain couples TRBV3-1 to TRBJ1-1, with a weak D call TRBD1 (6 bases). Germline loops: CDR1 LGHDT, CDR2 YNNKEL (reference sequence). The CDR3 has 14 amino acids. V gave up 3 bases and J gave up 5 bases, with 13 bases separating them. The CDR3 region has the DNA TGTGCCAGCAGCCATTGGACAGAATTGACTGAAGCTTTCTTT. Amino acid sequence: CASSHWTELTEAFF.

In its sample, this clonotype was seen many times. This chain joins TRBV15 and TRBJ1-4, with D possibly matching TRBD1 (5 bases). The V end lost 0 bases, the J end lost 7 bases, and 15 bases lay between the germline ends. The CDR3 is 16 residues long. CDR1 is LNHNV, CDR2 YYDKDF, per germline (reference sequence). The CDR3 DNA reads TGTGCCACCAGCAGAGATCGAAGGCAGGGTGGTGAAAAACTGTTTTTT. Residues: CATSRDRRQGGEKLFF.

This clonotype was detected ten times or more. CDR3 coding DNA: TGTGCCAGCAGTTTGGGGACTAGCGGGAGGCACGAGCAGTACTTC. This codes for CASSLGTSGRHEQYF. J is TRBJ2-7 and V is TRBV28, with TRBD2 identical over 15 bases. The CDR3 spans 15 residues. The germline CDR1 and CDR2 sequences are MDHEN and SYDVKM. The ends lost 3 bases at V and 5 bases at J; junction bases unmatched: 2.

A remark on this clonotype: A much larger clone lies one base from this, so it may be a read error. This chain uses TRBV18 with TRBJ2-7; perhaps D is TRBD1 or TRBD2 (5 bases each). Per germline, CDR1 KGHSH and CDR2 LQKENI. The CDR3 is 13 residues long. The CDR3 coding sequence is TGTGCCAGCTCGCCCAAGGGACCTTACGAGCAGTGCTTC. It codes for CASSPKGPYEQCF.

This clonotype was counted at least ten times. The chain recombines TRBV11-2 with TRBJ1-2; 8 nucleotides line up with TRBD1. V trimming: 5 bases; J trimming: 5 bases; junction bases outside the gene matches: 7. Germline CDR1 and CDR2: SGHAT and FQNNGV. This CDR3 region has 14 residues. CDR3 sequence (DNA): TGTGCCAGCAGCCCCCGGACAGGGTTATATGGCTACACCTTC. Translation: CASSPRTGLYGYTF. Supplemented by reference TRBV11-2 and TRBJ1-2, the full variable domain reads EAGVAQSPRYKIIEKRQSVAFWCNPISGHATLYWYQQILGQGPKLLIQFQNNGVVDDSQLPKDRFSAERLKGVDSTLKIQPAKLEDSAVYLCASSPRTGLYGYTFGSGTRLTVV.